A single sample is the source of the 29 T cell receptor beta chains below, sequenced in a study of regulatory T cells in long-lasting Graves disease. Noted time point: newly diagnosed GD, antithyroid drugs for less than 3 months. RNA extracted from PBMCs served as the sequencing template. In building TCR beta libraries, iRepertoire HTBI primers were used together with Arm-PCR of CDR3 regions. TCRdb reprocessed the multiplex PCR reads with MiXCR, giving one entry per CDR3 protein. Of 350,000 to 450,000 distinct CDR3 sequences detected, 15% to 20% appear once; the ten largest clones hold about 27%. This sample was shared with a second study, whose subject was T cells in Graves' hyperthyroidism and ophthalmopathy.

Specimen: peripheral blood mononuclear cells (PBMCs), collected at new diagnosis, from a patient treated with antithyroid drugs. Receptors were obtained from a man in his forties with Graves disease.

For this clonotype: A much larger clone differs from this one at a single base, so this may be a read error. V and J are TRBV3-1 and TRBJ2-7, with TRBD2 matching over 7 bases. CDR3 length equals 16 residues. CDR1 LGHDT and CDR2 YNNKEL come from the germline V gene (reference sequence). CDR3 protein: CAGSRLRTSSTYEQYF. CDR3 nucleotides: TGTGCCGGCAGCCGATTACGGACTAGTTCGACTTACGAGCAGTACTTC.

In its sample, this clonotype was seen many times. The V call is TRBV7-2, the J call TRBJ2-5; D is unresolved. The CDR3 is 16 residues long. V was pared by 5 bases and J by 2 bases, with 18 bases between. CDR1 and CDR2 from the germline V gene are SGHTA and FQGNSA. CDR3 in DNA: TGTGCCAGCAGCCCAGCCCGGAGCAAAGGGCAAGAGACCCAGTACTTC. It yields the protein CASSPARSKGQETQYF.

This clonotype was recorded at least ten times. The rearrangement links TRBV5-1 to TRBJ1-1; 9 positions match TRBD1. CDR1 is SGHRS, CDR2 YFSETQ, per germline. The J segment lost 4 bases and the V segment lost 4 bases, leaving 11 bases of the junction unmatched. This CDR3 region has 16 residues. CDR3 in amino acids: CASSPGQGWRGTEAFF. CDR3 sequence (DNA): TGCGCCAGCAGCCCGGGACAGGGTTGGCGAGGCACTGAAGCTTTCTTT.

This clonotype was picked up many times. This chain uses TRBV7-9 with TRBJ2-5, with D perhaps given as TRBD1 or TRBD2 (5 bases each). The length of the CDR3 is 15 residues. Between the trimmed V and J ends, which lost 2 bases and 7 bases, there was a span of 17 bases. CDR1 and CDR2 from the germline V gene are SEHNR and FQNEAQ (reference sequence). DNA for the CDR3: TGTGCCAGCAGCTTACCGGGACGGGCTATTGGGACCCAGTACTTC. Its translation: CASSLPGRAIGTQYF.

This clonotype has ten or more counts. V and J are TRBV3-1 and TRBJ2-5; 8 bases line up with TRBD2. Germline assignment: CDR1 LGHDT and CDR2 YNNKEL (reference sequence). The CDR3 contains 21 residues. V lost 1 base to trimming and J lost 4 bases; unmatched junction nucleotides: 23. CDR3: CASSQVLSLVRGAKGGETQYF. CDR3 nucleotide sequence: TGTGCCAGCAGCCAAGTCCTATCCCTCGTGCGGGGGGCGAAGGGCGGAGAGACCCAGTACTTC.

This clonotype was seen many times. CDR3 sequence: CASSPLRTGNQPQHF. The CDR3 DNA reads as TGTGCCAGCAGTCCACTCCGGACAGGCAATCAGCCCCAGCATTTT. The chain has TRBV27 and TRBJ1-5, with D possibly matching TRBD1 (6 bases). The CDR3 loop spans 15 amino acids. Germline loops: CDR1 MNHEY, CDR2 SMNVEV (reference sequence). V was cut by 5 bases and J by 2 bases, with 13 bases left in between.

This rearrangement joins TRBV6-1 to TRBJ2-7; D is ambiguous. Trimming removed 6 bases from V and 5 bases from J, with 17 bases in between. Germline V gene sequence: CDR1 MNHNS, CDR2 SASEGT. This CDR3 has 14 residues. Here the CDR3 DNA reads TGTGCCAGCAGGGAGCCCGGACGGACCCACGAGCAGTACTTC. Translated: CASREPGRTHEQYF.

This clonotype turned up a few times. DNA of the CDR3: TGTGCCATCAAAGGCTATGGCTACACCTTC. Protein product: CAIKGYGYTF. V usage is TRBV10-3 and J usage is TRBJ1-2; D gene ambiguous. V lost 7 bases to trimming and J lost 4 bases, with 4 bases between them. This CDR3 contains 10 residues. Per germline, CDR1 ENHRY and CDR2 SYGVKD.

The rearrangement joins TRBV30 to TRBJ2-7; D perhaps matches TRBD1 (5 bases). The CDR3 loop spans 15 amino acids. Between the trimmed V and J ends, which lost 0 bases and 0 bases, there was a span of 12 bases. From germline, CDR1 is GTSNPN and CDR2 SVGIG (reference sequence). The CDR3 loop is CAWSVDSFTSYEQYF. The DNA for the CDR3 is TGTGCCTGGAGTGTCGACAGTTTTACCTCCTACGAGCAGTACTTC.

The chain carries TRBV28 and TRBJ1-4; D is possibly TRBD1 (5 bases). Trimming shortened V by 5 bases and J by 3 bases, and 16 bases separated the two germline ends. This CDR3 region has 16 residues. CDR1 MDHEN and CDR2 SYDVKM come from the germline V gene. The CDR3 spells CASSPPTVGANEKLFF. The CDR3 coding sequence is TGTGCCAGCAGTCCCCCGACGGTGGGGGCTAATGAAAAACTGTTTTTT.

The chain employs TRBV4-3 and TRBJ2-5, with a tentative D call TRBD2 (7 bases). Germline V lookup: CDR1 LGHNA, CDR2 YSLEER. CDR3 length equals 18 residues. Trimming shortened V by 3 bases and J by 4 bases, and 24 bases separated the two germline ends. Here the CDR3 reads CASSQGGGAGRGSETQYF. The CDR3 coding sequence is TGCGCCAGCAGCCAGGGGGGGGGTGCCGGCAGGGGATCAGAGACCCAGTACTTC.

This clonotype has only a few counts. The CDR3 coding sequence is TGTGCCAGCAGTCCCCACGCCGGGGGACGGACCGGGGAGCTGTTTTTT. Encoded protein: CASSPHAGGRTGELFF. This chain uses TRBV6-2 or TRBV6-3 with TRBJ2-2, with TRBD2 as a possible D gene (6 bases). Germline lookup yields CDR1 MNHEY and CDR2 SVGEGT. The germline V and J ends were trimmed by 5 bases and 5 bases, with 18 bases remaining between them. The CDR3 runs 16 residues.

In this sample, this clonotype turned up many times. The rearrangement links TRBV28 to TRBJ2-1; a possible D gene is TRBD2 (7 bases). The germline V gene encodes CDR1 MDHEN and CDR2 SYDVKM. The CDR3 is made up of 15 amino acids. The germline V and J ends were trimmed by 3 bases and 5 bases, with 14 bases remaining between them. This CDR3 reads CASSLDGGLNNEQFF. In DNA form, the CDR3 reads TGTGCCAGCAGTTTGGACGGGGGGCTGAACAATGAGCAGTTCTTC.

A remark on this clonotype: A single base is all that separates this from a far larger clone, so a read error is likely. This chain links TRBV7-9 with TRBJ2-2, with D uncertain. V dropped 6 bases and J dropped 2 bases, with 7 bases sitting between them. The CDR3 consists of 13 residues. Germline lookup yields CDR1 SEHNR and CDR2 FQNEAQ (reference sequence). The CDR3 reads CASSDKNTGELFF. The CDR3 DNA reads as TGTGCCAGCAGTGACAAAAACACCGGGGAGCTGTTTTTT.

The chain carries TRBV6-9 and TRBJ1-2; no definite D call. Germline V lookup: CDR1 MNHGY, CDR2 SVAAGI. This CDR3 region has 14 residues. V lost 3 bases, J lost 7 bases, and 15 bases lay in between. CDR3 protein: CASSYLRSRGGYTF. CDR3 DNA sequence: TGTGCCAGCAGTTACTTAAGATCTCGGGGTGGCTACACCTTC.

This clonotype has at least ten counts. The chain couples TRBV2 to TRBJ2-3; D unclear. The germline V and J ends were trimmed by 6 bases and 5 bases, with 9 bases remaining between them. The CDR3 is 12 residues long. CDR1 SNHLY and CDR2 FYNNEI come from the germline V gene. CDR3: CASRHDEDTQYF. In DNA, the CDR3 is TGTGCCAGCAGGCATGACGAAGATACGCAGTATTTT.

This clonotype was seen many times. The genes are TRBV20-1 and TRBJ1-4; D perhaps matches TRBD1 (6 bases). CDR1 is DFQATT and CDR2 is SNEGSKA in the germline V gene (reference sequence). Trimming shortened V by 0 bases and J by 5 bases, and 10 bases separated the two germline ends. The CDR3 is 14 residues long. CDR3 sequence: CSARDPRGNEKLFF. The CDR3 nucleotides read TGCAGTGCTAGAGATCCGAGGGGGAATGAAAAACTGTTTTTT.

This clonotype was seen many times. V is TRBV5-1 and J is TRBJ2-1, with D tentatively TRBD1 or TRBD2 (6 bases each). V shed 0 bases and J shed 10 bases, with 14 bases lying between them. CDR1 is SGHRS and CDR2 is YFSETQ in the germline V gene. The CDR3 has 14 residues. The CDR3 here is CASSLAVLGGEQFF. As DNA, the CDR3 is TGCGCCAGCAGCTTGGCGGTTCTCGGGGGCGAGCAGTTCTTC.

The sample holds many counts of this clonotype. The chain carries TRBV28 and TRBJ1-1; TRBD1 matches at 9 bases. The CDR3 runs to 15 residues. The V gene end was trimmed by 5 bases and the J gene end by 5 bases; junction bases not matched to a gene: 9. The germline V gene has CDR1 MDHEN and CDR2 SYDVKM. CDR3 sequence (DNA): TGTGCCAGCAGTCCCCCGACAGGGGGGAGAACTGAAGCTTTCTTT. Translating gives CASSPPTGGRTEAFF.

The chain is built from TRBV5-1 and TRBJ1-4, with D perhaps TRBD1 (6 bases). Per germline, CDR1 SGHRS and CDR2 YFSETQ. V lost 4 bases and J lost 6, with 13 bases in between. The CDR3 length is 14 residues. The chain's CDR3 is CASSQQGIHEKLFF. The CDR3 coding sequence is TGCGCCAGCAGCCAACAGGGAATTCATGAAAAACTGTTTTTT.

This clonotype was picked up many times. The chain uses TRBV15 and TRBJ2-7; a weak D match, TRBD1 (6 bases). Deletions cut 0 bases from V and 5 bases from J, with 17 bases between. The CDR3 sequence is 16 residues long. Germline CDR1 and CDR2: LNHNV and YYDKDF (reference sequence). CDR3 coding DNA: TGTGCCACCAGCAGAGATCTAACTAGGGGGTTCGACGAGCAGTACTTC. As protein: CATSRDLTRGFDEQYF.

This clonotype was seen many times. This CDR3 reads CASSLLAGSEQFF. CDR3 DNA: TGTGCCAGCAGCTTACTAGCGGGGAGCGAGCAGTTCTTC. The chain is built from TRBV11-3 and TRBJ2-1, with 9 bases matching TRBD2. V shed 2 bases, J shed 10 bases, and the junction held 3 bases outside the gene matches. Germline V gene sequence: CDR1 SGHNT, CDR2 YENEEA. The CDR3 has 13 residues. The whole variable domain, filled in from reference TRBV11-3 and TRBJ2-1, reads EAGVVQSPRYKIIEKKQPVAFWCNPISGHNTLYWYLQNLGQGPELLIRYENEEAVDDSQLPKDRFSAERLKGVDSTLKIQPAELGDSAVYLCASSLLAGSEQFFGPGTRLTVL.

This clonotype was seen repeatedly, ten times or more. The chain combines TRBV6-1 with TRBJ1-2; a weak D match, TRBD1 (6 bases). Germline CDR1 and CDR2: MNHNS and SASEGT. V gave up 6 bases and J gave up 8 bases, with 16 bases separating them. The CDR3 is 13 amino acids. CDR3 loop: CASRDPQGLGYTF. CDR3 sequence (DNA): TGTGCCAGCAGGGACCCCCAGGGGCTAGGCTACACCTTC.

This clonotype was observed at least ten times. The V call is TRBV6-1, the J call TRBJ1-2; maybe TRBD1 (6 bases). Germline V lookup: CDR1 MNHNS, CDR2 SASEGT. V lost 2 bases, J lost 2 bases, and 12 bases lay in between. The CDR3 is 15 amino acids. This chain's CDR3 is CASSERGTGNYGYTF. The CDR3 nucleotides are TGTGCCAGCAGTGAAAGGGGAACAGGGAACTATGGCTACACCTTC.

The V and J genes are TRBV5-1 and TRBJ2-1, with D possibly matching TRBD2 (6 bases). Germline assignment: CDR1 SGHRS and CDR2 YFSETQ. The CDR3 runs 14 residues. V lost 0 bases and J 6 bases, leaving 10 bases between the germline ends. For the CDR3, the DNA is TGCGCCAGCAGCTTGGTGCAGGGAGGCAATGAGCAGTTCTTC. Its translation: CASSLVQGGNEQFF. Based on the CDR3 plus reference TRBV5-1 and TRBJ2-1, the full variable domain is KAGVTQTPRYLIKTRGQQVTLSCSPISGHRSVSWYQQTPGQGLQFLFEYFSETQRNKGNFPGRFSGRQFSNSRSEMNVSTLELGDSALYLCASSLVQGGNEQFFGPGTRLTVL.

This clonotype was recorded many times. The chain uses TRBV28 and TRBJ2-1; no clear D. V lost 1 base and J lost 4, with 8 bases in between. From germline, CDR1 is MDHEN and CDR2 SYDVKM. The CDR3 consists of 14 residues. The CDR3 DNA reads as TGTGCCAGCAGTTTATTAGGGCAGTACAATGAGCAGTTCTTC. Translating it yields CASSLLGQYNEQFF.

Note on this clonotype: This may be a read error: a much more frequent sequence differs by one nucleotide. The CDR3 ends on some other residue instead of the conserved phenylalanine or tryptophan, so this is likely a read error. The genes are TRBV28 and TRBJ2-2; TRBD1 or TRBD2 may be the D gene (5 bases each). Germline CDR1 MDHEN, CDR2 SYDVKM. The CDR3 loop spans 16 amino acids. Trimming shortened V by 3 bases and J by 0 bases, and 11 bases separated the two germline ends. CDR3 DNA: TGTGCCAGCAGTTTTGAGTGGGGACCGAACACCGGGGAGCTGTTTTCT. Translating gives CASSFEWGPNTGELFS.

This clonotype was seen a handful of times. The chain carries TRBV7-2 and TRBJ1-6, with 9 bases fitting TRBD1. Trimming cost V 0 bases and J 7 bases; bases outside gene matches: 4. The germline CDR1 and CDR2 sequences are SGHTA and FQGNSA. The CDR3 is 16 amino acids. CDR3 DNA sequence: TGTGCCAGCAGCTTAGCCGGGACAGGGTGGAATTCACCCCTCCACTTT. Encoded protein: CASSLAGTGWNSPLHF.

This clonotype was detected many times. The CDR3 nucleotides are TGCGCCAGCAGCCGACTAGCAAACACAGATACGCAGTATTTT. Its protein is CASSRLANTDTQYF. This chain links TRBV5-1 with TRBJ2-3; 7 nucleotides line up with TRBD2. Germline V lookup: CDR1 SGHRS, CDR2 YFSETQ. This CDR3 contains 14 residues. V lost 4 bases to trimming and J lost 2 bases; unmatched junction nucleotides: 4. Based on the CDR3 plus reference TRBV5-1 and TRBJ2-3, the full variable domain is KAGVTQTPRYLIKTRGQQVTLSCSPISGHRSVSWYQQTPGQGLQFLFEYFSETQRNKGNFPGRFSGRQFSNSRSEMNVSTLELGDSALYLCASSRLANTDTQYFGPGTRLTVL.